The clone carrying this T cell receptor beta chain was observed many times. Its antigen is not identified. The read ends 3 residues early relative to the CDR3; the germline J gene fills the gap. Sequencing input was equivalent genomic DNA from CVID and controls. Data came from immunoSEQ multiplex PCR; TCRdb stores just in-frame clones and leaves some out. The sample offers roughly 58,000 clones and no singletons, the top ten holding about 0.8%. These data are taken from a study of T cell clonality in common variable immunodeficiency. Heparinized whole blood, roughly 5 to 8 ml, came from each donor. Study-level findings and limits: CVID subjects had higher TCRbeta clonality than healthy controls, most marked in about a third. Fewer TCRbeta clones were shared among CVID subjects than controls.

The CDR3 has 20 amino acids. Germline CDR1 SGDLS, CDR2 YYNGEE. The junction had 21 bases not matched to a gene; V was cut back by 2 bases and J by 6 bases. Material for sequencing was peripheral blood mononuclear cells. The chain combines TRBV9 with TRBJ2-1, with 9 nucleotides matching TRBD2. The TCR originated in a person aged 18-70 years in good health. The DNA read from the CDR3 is TGTGCCAGCAGCGTGGCCCTCACCTCGGGGGGACTAGCAGCTTCCAATGAG. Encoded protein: CASSVALTSGGLAASNE. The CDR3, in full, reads CASSVALTSGGLAASNEQFF.